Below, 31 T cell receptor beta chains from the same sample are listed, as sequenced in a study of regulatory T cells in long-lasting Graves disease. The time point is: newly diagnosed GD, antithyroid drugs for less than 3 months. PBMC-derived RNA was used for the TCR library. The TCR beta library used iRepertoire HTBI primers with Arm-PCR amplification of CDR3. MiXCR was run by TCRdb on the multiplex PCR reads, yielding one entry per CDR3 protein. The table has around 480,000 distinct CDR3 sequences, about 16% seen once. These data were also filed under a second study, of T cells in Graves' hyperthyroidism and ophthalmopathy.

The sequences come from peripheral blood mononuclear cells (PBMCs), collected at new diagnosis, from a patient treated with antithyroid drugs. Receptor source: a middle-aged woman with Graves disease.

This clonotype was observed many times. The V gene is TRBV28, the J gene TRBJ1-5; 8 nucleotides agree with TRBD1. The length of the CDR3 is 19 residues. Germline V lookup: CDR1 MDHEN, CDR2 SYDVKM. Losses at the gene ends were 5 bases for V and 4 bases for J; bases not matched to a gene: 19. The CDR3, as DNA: TGTGCCAGCAGTCCTACCCTAGTACGGACAGGGATAGAGAATCAGCCCCAGCATTTT. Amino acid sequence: CASSPTLVRTGIENQPQHF.

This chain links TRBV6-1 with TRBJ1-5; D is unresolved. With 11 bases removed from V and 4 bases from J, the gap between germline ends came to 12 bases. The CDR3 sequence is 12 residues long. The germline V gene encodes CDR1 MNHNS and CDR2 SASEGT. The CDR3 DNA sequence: TGTGCCGGCGGGGAGGGAAATCAGCCCCAGCATTTT. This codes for CAGGEGNQPQHF.

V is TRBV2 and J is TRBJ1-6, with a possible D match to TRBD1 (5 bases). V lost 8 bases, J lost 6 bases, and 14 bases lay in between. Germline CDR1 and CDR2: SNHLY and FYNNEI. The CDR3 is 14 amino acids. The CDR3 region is CASEGQGINSPLHF. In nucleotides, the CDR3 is TGTGCCAGCGAGGGCCAGGGTATTAATTCACCCCTCCACTTT.

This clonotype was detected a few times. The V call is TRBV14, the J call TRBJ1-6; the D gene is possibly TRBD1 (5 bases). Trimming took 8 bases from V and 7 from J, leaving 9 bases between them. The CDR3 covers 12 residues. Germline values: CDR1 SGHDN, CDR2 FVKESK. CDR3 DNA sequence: TGTGCCAGCGGACATGCCAATTCACCCCTCCACTTT. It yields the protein CASGHANSPLHF.

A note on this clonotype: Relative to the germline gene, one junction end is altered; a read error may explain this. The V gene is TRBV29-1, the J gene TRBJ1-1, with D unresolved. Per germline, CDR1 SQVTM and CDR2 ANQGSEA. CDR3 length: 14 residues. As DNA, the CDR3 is TGCAACGTTCAAACGGGGAACGTGAACACTGAAGCTTTCTTT. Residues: CNVQTGNVNTEAFF.

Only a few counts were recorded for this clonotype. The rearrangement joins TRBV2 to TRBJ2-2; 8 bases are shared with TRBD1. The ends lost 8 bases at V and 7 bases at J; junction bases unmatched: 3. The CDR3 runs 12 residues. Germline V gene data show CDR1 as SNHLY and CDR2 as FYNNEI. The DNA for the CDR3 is TGTGCCAGCCGACAGGGGATCGGGGAGCTGTTTTTT. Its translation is CASRQGIGELFF.

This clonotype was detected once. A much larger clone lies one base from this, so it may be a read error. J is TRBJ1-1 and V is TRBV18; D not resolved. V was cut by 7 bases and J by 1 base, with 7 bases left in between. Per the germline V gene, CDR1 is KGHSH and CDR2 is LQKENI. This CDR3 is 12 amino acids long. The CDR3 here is CASLPQNTEAFF. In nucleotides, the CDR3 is TGTGCCAGCTTACCTCAGAACACTGAAGCTTTCTTT.

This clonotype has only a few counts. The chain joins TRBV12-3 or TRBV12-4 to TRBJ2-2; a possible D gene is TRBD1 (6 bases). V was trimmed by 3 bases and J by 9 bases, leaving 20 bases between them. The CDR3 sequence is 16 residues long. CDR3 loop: CASSFRQTGTPRELFF. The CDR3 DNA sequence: TGTGCCAGCAGTTTCCGGCAGACAGGCACCCCCCGGGAGCTGTTTTTT.

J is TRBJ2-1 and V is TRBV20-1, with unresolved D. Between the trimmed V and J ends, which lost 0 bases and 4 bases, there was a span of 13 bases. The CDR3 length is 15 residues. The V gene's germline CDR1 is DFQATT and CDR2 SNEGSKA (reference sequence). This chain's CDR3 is CSAREGSAAYNEQFF. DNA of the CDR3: TGCAGTGCTAGAGAGGGGTCGGCGGCGTACAATGAGCAGTTCTTC.

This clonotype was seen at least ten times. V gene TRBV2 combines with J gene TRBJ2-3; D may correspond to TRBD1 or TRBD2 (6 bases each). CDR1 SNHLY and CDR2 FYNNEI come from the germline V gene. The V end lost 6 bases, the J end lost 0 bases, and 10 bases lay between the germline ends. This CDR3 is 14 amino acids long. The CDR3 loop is CASRTGGSTDTQYF. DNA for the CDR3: TGTGCCAGCAGAACCGGGGGCAGCACAGATACGCAGTATTTT. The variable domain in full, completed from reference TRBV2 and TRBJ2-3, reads EPEVTQTPSHQVTQMGQEVILRCVPISNHLYFYWYRQILGQKVEFLVSFYNNEISEKSEIFDDQFSVERPDGSNFTLKIRSTKLEDSAMYFCASRTGGSTDTQYFGPGTRLTVL.

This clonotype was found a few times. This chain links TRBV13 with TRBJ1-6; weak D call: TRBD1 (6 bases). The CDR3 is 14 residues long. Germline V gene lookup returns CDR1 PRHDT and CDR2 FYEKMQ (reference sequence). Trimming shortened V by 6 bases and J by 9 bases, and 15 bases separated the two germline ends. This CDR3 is CASRGGGGGSPLHF. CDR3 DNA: TGTGCCAGCAGGGGAGGAGGGGGAGGTTCACCCCTCCACTTT.

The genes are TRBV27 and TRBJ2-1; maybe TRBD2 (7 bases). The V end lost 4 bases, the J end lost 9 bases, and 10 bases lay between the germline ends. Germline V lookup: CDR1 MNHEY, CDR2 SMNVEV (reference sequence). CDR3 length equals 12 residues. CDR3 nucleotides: TGTGCCAGCAGTTGGGGGGGGCGTGAGCAGTTCTTC. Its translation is CASSWGGREQFF.

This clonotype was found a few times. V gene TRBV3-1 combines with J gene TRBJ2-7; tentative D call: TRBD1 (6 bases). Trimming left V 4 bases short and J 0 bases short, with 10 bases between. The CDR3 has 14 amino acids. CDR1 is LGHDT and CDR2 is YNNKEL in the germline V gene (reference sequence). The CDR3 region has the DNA TGTGCCAGCAGCCGTGGACAGAACTCCTACGAGCAGTACTTC. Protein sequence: CASSRGQNSYEQYF.

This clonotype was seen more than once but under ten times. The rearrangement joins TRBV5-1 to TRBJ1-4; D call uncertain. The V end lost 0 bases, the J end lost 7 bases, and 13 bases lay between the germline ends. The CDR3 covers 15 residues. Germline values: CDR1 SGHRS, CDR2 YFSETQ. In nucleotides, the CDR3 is TGCGCCAGCAGCTTGGTGGGCAGCTCAGGTGAAAAACTGTTTTTT. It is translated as CASSLVGSSGEKLFF. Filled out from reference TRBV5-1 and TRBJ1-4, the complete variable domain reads KAGVTQTPRYLIKTRGQQVTLSCSPISGHRSVSWYQQTPGQGLQFLFEYFSETQRNKGNFPGRFSGRQFSNSRSEMNVSTLELGDSALYLCASSLVGSSGEKLFFGSGTQLSVL.

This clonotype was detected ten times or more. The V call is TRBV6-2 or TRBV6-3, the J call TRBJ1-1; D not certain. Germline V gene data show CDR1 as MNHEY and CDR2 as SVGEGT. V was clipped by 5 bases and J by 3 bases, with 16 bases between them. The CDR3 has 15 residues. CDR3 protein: CASSEVPASYTEAFF. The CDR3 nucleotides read TGTGCCAGCAGTGAAGTTCCTGCATCATACACTGAAGCTTTCTTT.

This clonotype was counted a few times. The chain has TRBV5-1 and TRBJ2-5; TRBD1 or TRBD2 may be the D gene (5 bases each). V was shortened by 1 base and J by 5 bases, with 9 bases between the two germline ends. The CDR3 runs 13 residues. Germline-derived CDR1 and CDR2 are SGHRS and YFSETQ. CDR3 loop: CASSLLGVETQYF. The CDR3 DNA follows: TGCGCCAGCAGCTTGCTGGGGGTTGAGACCCAGTACTTC.

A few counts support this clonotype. CDR3 in amino acids: CASSETGGSPLHF. The CDR3 nucleotides read TGTGCCAGCAGTGAAACCGGGGGTTCACCCCTCCACTTT. This chain links TRBV6-1 with TRBJ1-6, with D tentatively TRBD1 (5 bases). The CDR3 extends over 13 amino acids. Germline loops: CDR1 MNHNS, CDR2 SASEGT. V shed 2 bases and J shed 9 bases, with 8 bases lying between them.

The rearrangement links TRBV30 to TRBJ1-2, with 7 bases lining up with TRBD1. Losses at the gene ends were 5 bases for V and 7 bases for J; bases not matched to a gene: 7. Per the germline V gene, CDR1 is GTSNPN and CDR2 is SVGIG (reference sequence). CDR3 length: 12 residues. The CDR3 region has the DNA TGTGCCTGGGCAAATAACAGGGGTGGCTACACCTTC. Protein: CAWANNRGGYTF.

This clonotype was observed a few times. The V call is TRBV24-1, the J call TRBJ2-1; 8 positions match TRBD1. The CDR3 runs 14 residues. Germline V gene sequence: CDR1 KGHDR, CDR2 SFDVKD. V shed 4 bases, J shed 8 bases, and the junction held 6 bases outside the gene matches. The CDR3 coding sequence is TGTGCCACCAGTGAACGGACAGGGCCCGATGAGCAGTTCTTC. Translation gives CATSERTGPDEQFF.

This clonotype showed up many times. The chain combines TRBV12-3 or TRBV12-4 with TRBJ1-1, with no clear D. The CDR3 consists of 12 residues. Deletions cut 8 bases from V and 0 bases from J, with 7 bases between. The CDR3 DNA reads TGTGCCAGCGCGGAAATGAACACTGAAGCTTTCTTT. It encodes CASAEMNTEAFF.

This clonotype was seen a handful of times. The CDR3 nucleotides read TGTGCCAGTAGTATTACTGGACAGGGATTGTCCGGGGAGCTGTTTTTT. Protein product: CASSITGQGLSGELFF. The gene calls are TRBV19 and TRBJ2-2, with 8 bases aligning to TRBD1. Looked up from germline, CDR1 is LNHDA and CDR2 is SQIVND (reference sequence). Trimming removed 3 bases from V and 6 bases from J; junction bases left unmatched: 9. This CDR3 region has 16 residues.

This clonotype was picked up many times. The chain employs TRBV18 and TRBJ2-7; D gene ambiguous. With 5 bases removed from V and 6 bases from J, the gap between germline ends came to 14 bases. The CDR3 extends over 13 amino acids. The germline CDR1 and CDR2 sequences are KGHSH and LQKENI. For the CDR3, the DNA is TGTGCCAGCTCATCTTCGGACCTTGGCGAGCAGTACTTC. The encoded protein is CASSSSDLGEQYF.

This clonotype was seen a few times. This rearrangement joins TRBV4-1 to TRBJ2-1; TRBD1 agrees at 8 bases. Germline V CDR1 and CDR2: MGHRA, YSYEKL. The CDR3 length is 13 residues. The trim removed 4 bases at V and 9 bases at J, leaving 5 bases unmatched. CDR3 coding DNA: TGCGCCAGCAGCCGGACAGGGCTTGGTGAGCAGTTCTTC. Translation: CASSRTGLGEQFF.

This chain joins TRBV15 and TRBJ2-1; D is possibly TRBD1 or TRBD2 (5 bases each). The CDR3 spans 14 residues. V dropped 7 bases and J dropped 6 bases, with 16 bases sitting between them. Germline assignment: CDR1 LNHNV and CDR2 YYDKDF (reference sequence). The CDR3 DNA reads TGTGCCACCACAGACCGGGGCACAGCCAATGAGCAGTTCTTC. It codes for CATTDRGTANEQFF. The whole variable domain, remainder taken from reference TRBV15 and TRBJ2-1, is DAMVIQNPRYQVTQFGKPVTLSCSQTLNHNVMYWYQQKSSQAPKLLFHYYDKDFNNEADTPDNFQSRRPNTSFCFLDIRSPGLGDTAMYLCATTDRGTANEQFFGPGTRLTVL.

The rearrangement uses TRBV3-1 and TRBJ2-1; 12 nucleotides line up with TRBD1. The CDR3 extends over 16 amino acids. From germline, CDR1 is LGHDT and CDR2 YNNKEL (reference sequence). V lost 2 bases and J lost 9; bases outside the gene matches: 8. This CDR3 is CASSQQIGTGGTEQFF. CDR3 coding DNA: TGTGCCAGCAGCCAACAAATCGGGACAGGGGGCACTGAGCAGTTCTTC.

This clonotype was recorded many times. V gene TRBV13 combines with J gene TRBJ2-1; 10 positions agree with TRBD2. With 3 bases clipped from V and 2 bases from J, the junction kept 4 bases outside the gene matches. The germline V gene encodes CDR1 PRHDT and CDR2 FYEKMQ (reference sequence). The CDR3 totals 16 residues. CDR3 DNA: TGTGCCAGCAGCTTCGGACTAGCGGAAACCTACAATGAGCAGTTCTTC. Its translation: CASSFGLAETYNEQFF.

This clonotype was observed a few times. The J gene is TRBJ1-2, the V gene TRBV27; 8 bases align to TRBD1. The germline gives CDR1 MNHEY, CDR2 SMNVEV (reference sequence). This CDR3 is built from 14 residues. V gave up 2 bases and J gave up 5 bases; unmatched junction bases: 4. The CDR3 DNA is TGTGCCAGCAGTTTAACAGGGGGGAAATATGGCTACACCTTC. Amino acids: CASSLTGGKYGYTF.

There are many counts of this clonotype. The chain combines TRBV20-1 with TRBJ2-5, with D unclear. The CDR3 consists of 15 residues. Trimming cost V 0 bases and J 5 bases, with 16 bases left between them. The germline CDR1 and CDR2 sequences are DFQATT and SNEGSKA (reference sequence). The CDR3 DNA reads TGCAGTGCTAGAGATGACGGTGTGCGGACGGAGACCCAGTACTTC. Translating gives CSARDDGVRTETQYF.

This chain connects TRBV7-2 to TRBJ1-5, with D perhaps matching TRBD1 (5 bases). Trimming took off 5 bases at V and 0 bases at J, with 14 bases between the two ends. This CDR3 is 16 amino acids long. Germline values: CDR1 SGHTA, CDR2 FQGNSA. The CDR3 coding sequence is TGTGCCAGCAGCCTGGTGGGGCCGTATAGCAATCAGCCCCAGCATTTT. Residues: CASSLVGPYSNQPQHF.

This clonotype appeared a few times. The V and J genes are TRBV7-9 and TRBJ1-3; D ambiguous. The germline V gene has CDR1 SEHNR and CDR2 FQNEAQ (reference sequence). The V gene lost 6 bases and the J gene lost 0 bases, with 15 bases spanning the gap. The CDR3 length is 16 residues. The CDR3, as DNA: TGTGCCAGCAGTTTCTCGGTACCTAGCTCTGGAAACACCATATATTTT. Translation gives CASSFSVPSSGNTIYF.

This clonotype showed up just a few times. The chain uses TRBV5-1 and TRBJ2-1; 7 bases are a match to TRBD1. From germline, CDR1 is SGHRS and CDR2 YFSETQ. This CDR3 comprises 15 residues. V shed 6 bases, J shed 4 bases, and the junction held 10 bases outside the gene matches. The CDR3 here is CASNDGTEAYNEQFF. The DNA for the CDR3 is TGCGCCAGCAACGACGGGACAGAGGCGTACAATGAGCAGTTCTTC. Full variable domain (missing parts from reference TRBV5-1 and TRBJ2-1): KAGVTQTPRYLIKTRGQQVTLSCSPISGHRSVSWYQQTPGQGLQFLFEYFSETQRNKGNFPGRFSGRQFSNSRSEMNVSTLELGDSALYLCASNDGTEAYNEQFFGPGTRLTVL.